This T cell receptor beta chain was identified during a study of CD8+ T cells in alopecia areata. Study background: Treated patients were given oral tofacitinib, which was dosed at 5 to 10 mg twice daily.

With regard to this clone: The antigen is undetermined.

cDNA serving as the sequencing template came from extracted, reverse transcribed RNA. Data came from immunoSEQ multiplex PCR; TCRdb stores just in-frame clones and leaves some out. The sample lists 170,000 or so clones, around three fifths occurring once. Study results and caveats: An increase in clonality over normal scalp was evident in lesional scalp, especially alopecia totalis/universalis.

The sequencing here drew on CD4+ T cells sorted from blood, taken at week 0. This receptor was identified in a human donor with alopecia areata.

CDR3: CASSMGRTDRQSYEQYF. CDR3 sequence (DNA): TGTGCCAGTAGTATGGGACGGACAGATCGTCAATCCTACGAGCAGTACTTC. The rearrangement links TRBV19 to TRBJ2-7, with TRBD1 as a possible D gene (6 bases). V dropped 3 bases and J dropped 1 base, with 19 bases sitting between them. CDR1 is LNHDA and CDR2 is SQIVND in the germline V gene (reference sequence). This CDR3 has 17 amino acids.